This T cell receptor beta chain was profiled in a study of shared clonotypes between healthy human individuals. In the study overall: Plates per donor: three CD4 naive, three CD4 memory, two CD8 naive, one CD8 memory. Study-wide points: With a few donors compared, roughly 5% of naive CD4 clonotypes were shared. A generally larger estimated richness was seen in naive subsets than in memory subsets.

Some clones are missing from TCRdb's copy, which holds only in-frame ones; the method was immunoSEQ multiplex PCR. The sample has more than 1 million clones, about 84% seen once. This clone was counted only a few times. The antigen is not known. V was trimmed by 4 bases and J by 1 base, leaving 12 bases between them. The germline gives CDR1 SGHRS, CDR2 YFSETQ. The CDR3 spans 15 residues. Sequencing was performed on memory CD4+ T cells from PBMCs. Subset given: CD45RA-negative fraction. This chain connects TRBV5-1 to TRBJ1-3; TRBD1 might be the D (5 bases). This receptor was taken from a young man in good health. Some clones in this sample may be carry-over from other donors' samples. The CDR3 bases are TGCGCCAGCAGCCTCACCGGGACGTCTGGAAACACCATATATTTT. It encodes CASSLTGTSGNTIYF. Together with reference TRBV5-1 and TRBJ1-3, the CDR3 gives the full variable domain: KAGVTQTPRYLIKTRGQQVTLSCSPISGHRSVSWYQQTPGQGLQFLFEYFSETQRNKGNFPGRFSGRQFSNSRSEMNVSTLELGDSALYLCASSLTGTSGNTIYFGEGSWLTVV.